This TCR beta chain was captured by sequencing in a study of type 1 regulatory T cells. The wider study: T-allo10 is an in vitro-generated, Tr1-enriched CD4 T cell product specific for alloantigen.

Study outcomes and limitations: Type 1 regulatory T cells had a more restricted TCR repertoire than non-type 1 regulatory T cells.

TCRdb fed the reads into MiXCR, producing one record per CDR3 protein. Among tens of thousands of distinct CDR3 sequences listed, about 12% were seen once. Turning to this clonotype: Its target is unknown.

The CDR3 extends over 16 amino acids. The V gene lost 5 bases and the J gene lost 4 bases, with 18 bases spanning the gap. Sequencing was done on a sample of cultured non-Tr1 T cells, either the whole culture or a sorted T cell fraction (not recorded which). The TCR originated in a human donor in good health. The V call is TRBV12-3 or TRBV12-4, the J call TRBJ2-1; the D gene is possibly TRBD2 (5 bases). CDR3 in amino acids: CASSRRGELAYNEQFF. CDR3 nucleotide sequence: TGTGCCAGCAGTCGTCGGGGAGAGTTGGCGTACAATGAGCAGTTCTTC.